The following is a T cell receptor (beta chain) sequence with its context. Its antigen is undetermined. This entry comes from a study of long-term antiretroviral therapy in people with HIV. Study overall: In the earliest collections, sampling predates the 2015 immediate-ART recommendation by about a decade. Study results and limitations: HIV repertoires covered narrower CDR3 length ranges than controls did. Neither ART adherence, viral resistance nor therapy changes were documented.

The V gene lost 0 bases and the J gene lost 4 bases, with 10 bases spanning the gap. Per germline, CDR1 GTSNPN and CDR2 SVGIG (reference sequence). The length of the CDR3 is 13 residues. Sequencing relied on immunoSEQ assay v3.0, run at survey level. Researchers set sequencing to target roughly 35,000-50,000 T-cell genomes per sample. The table came from immunoSEQ multiplex PCR; TCRdb's copy has only in-frame clones and leaves some out. The sample yields just over 35,000 clones, 90% to 95% seen once. The V and J genes are TRBV30 and TRBJ2-7; possible D gene TRBD1, 6 bases. This material consisted of unsorted PBMCs, taken 4.1 years after starting antiretroviral therapy. This TCR derives from a woman between 45 and 60 years old with HIV. DNA of the CDR3: TGTGCCTGGAGTGTACAGGGTTGGTACGAGCAGTACTTC. Translation: CAWSVQGWYEQYF.